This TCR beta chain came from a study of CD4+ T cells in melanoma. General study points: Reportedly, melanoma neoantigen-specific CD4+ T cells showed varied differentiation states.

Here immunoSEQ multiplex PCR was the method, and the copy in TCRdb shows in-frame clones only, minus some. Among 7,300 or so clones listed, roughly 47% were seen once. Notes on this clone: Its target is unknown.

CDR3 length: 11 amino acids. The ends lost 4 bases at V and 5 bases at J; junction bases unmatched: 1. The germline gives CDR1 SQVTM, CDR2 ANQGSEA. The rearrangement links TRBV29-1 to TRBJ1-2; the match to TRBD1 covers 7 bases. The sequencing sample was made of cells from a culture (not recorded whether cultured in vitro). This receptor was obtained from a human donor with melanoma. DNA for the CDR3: TGCAGCGTTGTGACAGGGTATGGCTACACCTTC. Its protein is CSVVTGYGYTF.